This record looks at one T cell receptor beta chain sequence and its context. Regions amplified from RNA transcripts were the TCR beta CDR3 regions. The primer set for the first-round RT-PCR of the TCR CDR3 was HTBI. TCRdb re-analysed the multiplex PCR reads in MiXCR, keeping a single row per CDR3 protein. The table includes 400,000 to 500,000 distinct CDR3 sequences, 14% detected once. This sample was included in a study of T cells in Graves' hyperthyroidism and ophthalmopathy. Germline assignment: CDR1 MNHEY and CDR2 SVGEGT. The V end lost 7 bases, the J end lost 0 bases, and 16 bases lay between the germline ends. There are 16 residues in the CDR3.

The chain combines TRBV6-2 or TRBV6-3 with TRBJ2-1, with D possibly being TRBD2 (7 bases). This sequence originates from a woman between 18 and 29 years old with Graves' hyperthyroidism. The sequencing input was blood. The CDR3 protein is CASTLGGGASYNEQFF. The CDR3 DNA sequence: TGTGCCAGCACCCTGGGGGGGGGCGCCTCCTACAATGAGCAGTTCTTC.